The source of this T cell receptor beta chain is a study of T cell responses to AZD1222 COVID-19 vaccine. The V gene's germline CDR1 is MNHEY and CDR2 SVGAGI. CDR3 size: 15 residues. The V segment lost 2 bases and the J segment 5 bases; nucleotides outside the gene matches: 7. Profiled with immunoSEQ multiplex PCR; TCRdb holds only in-frame clones, not every one. The table lists approximately 150,000 clones, approximately 90% of them singletons, with roughly 1.5% in the top ten. The receptor was derived from an adult who received the AZD1222 COVID-19 vaccine. This chain joins TRBV6-5 and TRBJ2-3; TRBD1 matches at 7 bases. The sample here was peripheral blood, taken 28 days after the second AZD1222 dose. DNA of the CDR3: TGTGCCAGCAGTTACGACAGGGATTTAGGAGATACGCAGTATTTT. Translating gives CASSYDRDLGDTQYF.